This T cell receptor beta chain came from a study of T cell changes during pregnancy in multiple sclerosis. Here immunoSEQ multiplex PCR was the method, and the copy in TCRdb shows in-frame clones only, minus some. Of under 55,000 clones in the sample, approximately 91% were seen once. CDR1 and CDR2 (germline): SGHRS, YFSETQ. The CDR3 spans 19 residues. Trimming removed 2 bases from V and 3 bases from J; junction bases left unmatched: 19. The receptor was derived from a female donor with multiple sclerosis, enrolled in a pregnancy study. The sequencing sample was made of PBMCs (not recorded whether the cells were cultured). The chain couples TRBV5-1 to TRBJ2-7; 8 bases match TRBD1. The CDR3 region is CASSFYGQGNEFKSYEQYF. CDR3 coding DNA: TGCGCCAGCAGCTTTTATGGACAGGGTAACGAGTTTAAGAGCTACGAGCAGTACTTC.